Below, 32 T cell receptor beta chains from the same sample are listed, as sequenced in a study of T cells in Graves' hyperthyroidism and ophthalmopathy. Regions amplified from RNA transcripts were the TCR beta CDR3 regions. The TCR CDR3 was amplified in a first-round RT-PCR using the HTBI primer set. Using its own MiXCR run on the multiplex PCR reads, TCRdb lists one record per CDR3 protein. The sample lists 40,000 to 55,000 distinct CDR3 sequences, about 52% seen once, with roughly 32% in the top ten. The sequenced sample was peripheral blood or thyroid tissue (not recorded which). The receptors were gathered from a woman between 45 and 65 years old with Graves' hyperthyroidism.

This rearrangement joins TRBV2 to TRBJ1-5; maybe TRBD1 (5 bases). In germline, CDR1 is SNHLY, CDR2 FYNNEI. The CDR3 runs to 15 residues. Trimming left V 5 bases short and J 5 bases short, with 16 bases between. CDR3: CASSLRGAHHQPQHF. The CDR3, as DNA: TGTGCCAGCAGTTTGAGGGGCGCGCACCATCAGCCCCAGCATTTT.

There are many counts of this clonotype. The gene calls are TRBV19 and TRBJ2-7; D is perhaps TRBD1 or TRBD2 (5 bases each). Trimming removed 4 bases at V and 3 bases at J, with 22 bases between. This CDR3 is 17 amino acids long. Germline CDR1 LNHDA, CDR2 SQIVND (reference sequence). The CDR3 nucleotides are TGTGCCAGTAGTAATCGGAGCAGGACGGGACCGGGCTACGAGCAGTACTTC. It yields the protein CASSNRSRTGPGYEQYF.

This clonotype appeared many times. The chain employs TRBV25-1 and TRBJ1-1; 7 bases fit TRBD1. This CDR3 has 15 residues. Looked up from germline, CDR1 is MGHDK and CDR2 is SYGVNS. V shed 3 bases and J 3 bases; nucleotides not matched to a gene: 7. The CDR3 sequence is CASSDKTGRYTEAFF. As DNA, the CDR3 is TGTGCCAGCAGTGACAAGACAGGGCGTTACACTGAAGCTTTCTTT.

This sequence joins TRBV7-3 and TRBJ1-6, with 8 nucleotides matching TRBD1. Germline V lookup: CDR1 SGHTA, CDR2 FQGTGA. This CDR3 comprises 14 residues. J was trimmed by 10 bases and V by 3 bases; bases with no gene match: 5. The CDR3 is CASSFTGGGSPLHF. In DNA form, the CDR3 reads TGTGCCAGCAGCTTTACAGGGGGAGGCTCACCCCTCCACTTT.

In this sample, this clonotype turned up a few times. In nucleotides, the CDR3 is TGCAGTGCAGAAGCGGGAGGGGAAGAGACCCAGTACTTC. Its translation is CSAEAGGEETQYF. The chain combines TRBV20-1 with TRBJ2-5, with TRBD2 identical over 10 bases. V was clipped by 6 bases and J by 3 bases; unmatched bases: 4. Germline V CDR1 and CDR2: DFQATT, SNEGSKA (reference sequence). The CDR3 runs 13 residues.

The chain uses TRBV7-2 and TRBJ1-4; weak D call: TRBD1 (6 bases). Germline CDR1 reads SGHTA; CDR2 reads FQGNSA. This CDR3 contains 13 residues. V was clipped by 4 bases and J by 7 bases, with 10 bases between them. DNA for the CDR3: TGTGCCAGCAGCTCGGGACACCTTGAAAAACTGTTTTTT. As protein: CASSSGHLEKLFF.

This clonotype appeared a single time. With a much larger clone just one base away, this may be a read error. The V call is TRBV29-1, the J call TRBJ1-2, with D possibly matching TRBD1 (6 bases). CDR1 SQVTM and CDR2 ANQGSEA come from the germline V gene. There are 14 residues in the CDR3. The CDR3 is CNVAGGRDNYGYTF. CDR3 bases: TGCAACGTTGCGGGGGGCAGGGATAACTATGGCTACACCTTC.

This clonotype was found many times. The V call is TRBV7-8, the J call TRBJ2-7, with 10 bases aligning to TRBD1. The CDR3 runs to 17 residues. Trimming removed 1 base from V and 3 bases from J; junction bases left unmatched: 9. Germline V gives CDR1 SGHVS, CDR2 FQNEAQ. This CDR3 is CASSLGPLGQGIYEQYF. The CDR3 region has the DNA TGTGCCAGCAGCTTAGGTCCATTGGGACAGGGGATCTACGAGCAGTACTTC.

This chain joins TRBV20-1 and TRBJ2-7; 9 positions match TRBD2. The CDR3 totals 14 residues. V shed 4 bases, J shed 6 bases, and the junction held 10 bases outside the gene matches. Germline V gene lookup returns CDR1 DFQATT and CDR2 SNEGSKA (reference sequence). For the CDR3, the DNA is TGCAGTGCTAAGGATGCGGGAGGGGCTGTCGAGCAGTACTTC. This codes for CSAKDAGGAVEQYF.

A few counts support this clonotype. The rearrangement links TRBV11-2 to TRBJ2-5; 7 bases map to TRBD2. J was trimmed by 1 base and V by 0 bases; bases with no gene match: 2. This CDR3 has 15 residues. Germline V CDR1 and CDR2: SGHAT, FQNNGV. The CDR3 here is CASSLEGTTQETQYF. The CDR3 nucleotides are TGTGCCAGCAGCTTAGAAGGGACTACCCAAGAGACCCAGTACTTC.

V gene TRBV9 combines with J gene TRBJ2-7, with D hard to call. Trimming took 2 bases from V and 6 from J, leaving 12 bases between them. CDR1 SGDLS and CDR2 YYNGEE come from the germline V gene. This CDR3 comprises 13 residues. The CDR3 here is CASSVSSFAEQYF. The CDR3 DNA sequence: TGTGCCAGCAGCGTGAGTAGCTTTGCCGAGCAGTACTTC.

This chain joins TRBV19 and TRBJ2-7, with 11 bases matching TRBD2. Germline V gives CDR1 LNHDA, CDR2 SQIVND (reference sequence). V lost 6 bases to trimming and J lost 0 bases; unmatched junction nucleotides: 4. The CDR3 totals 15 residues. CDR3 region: CASSLLAGDSYEQYF. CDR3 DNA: TGTGCCAGTAGCCTACTAGCGGGAGACTCCTACGAGCAGTACTTC.

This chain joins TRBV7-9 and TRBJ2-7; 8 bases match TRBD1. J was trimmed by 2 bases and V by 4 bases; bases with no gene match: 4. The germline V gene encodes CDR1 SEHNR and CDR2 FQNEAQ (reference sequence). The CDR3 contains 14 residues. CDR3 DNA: TGTGCCAGCAGCTGGGACAGGTTCCCCTACGAGCAGTACTTC. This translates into CASSWDRFPYEQYF. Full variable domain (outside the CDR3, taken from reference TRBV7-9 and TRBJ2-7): DTGVSQNPRHKITKRGQNVTFRCDPISEHNRLYWYRQTLGQGPEFLTYFQNEAQLEKSRLLSDRFSAERPKGSFSTLEIQRTEQGDSAMYLCASSWDRFPYEQYFGPGTRLTVT.

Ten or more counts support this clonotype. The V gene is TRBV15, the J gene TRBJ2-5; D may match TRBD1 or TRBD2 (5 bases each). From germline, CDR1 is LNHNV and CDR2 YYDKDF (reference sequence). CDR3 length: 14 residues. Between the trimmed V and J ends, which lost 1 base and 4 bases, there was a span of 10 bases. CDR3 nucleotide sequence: TGTGCCACCAGCAGAGCTACCGGGACAGAGACCCAGTACTTC. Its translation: CATSRATGTETQYF.

The CDR3 DNA sequence: TGCGCCAGCAGCCAAGATTTGGAAAGTTCAGAGACCCAGTACTTC. It is translated as CASSQDLESSETQYF. The V gene is TRBV4-3, the J gene TRBJ2-5, with D unclear. Germline CDR1 reads LGHNA; CDR2 reads YSLEER. Trimming left V 0 bases short and J 4 bases short, with 12 bases between. The CDR3 length is 15 residues.

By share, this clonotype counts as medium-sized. Written as DNA, the CDR3 is TGCAGTGCTAGAGATAATCCGCGAGGGAACTATGGCTACACCTTC. This codes for CSARDNPRGNYGYTF. The chain has TRBV20-1 and TRBJ1-2; D not resolved. CDR1 and CDR2 from the germline V gene are DFQATT and SNEGSKA (reference sequence). The length of the CDR3 is 15 residues. The V end was cut by 0 bases, the J end by 2 bases, with 13 bases between.

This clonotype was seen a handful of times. The CDR3 coding sequence is TGCAGCCGGGGGCTCAATCAGCCCCAGCATTTT. This translates into CSRGLNQPQHF. V is TRBV29-1 and J is TRBJ1-5; weak D call: TRBD1 (6 bases). Germline V gene lookup returns CDR1 SQVTM and CDR2 ANQGSEA. V lost 8 bases and J 3 bases, leaving 8 bases between the germline ends. CDR3 length: 11 amino acids.

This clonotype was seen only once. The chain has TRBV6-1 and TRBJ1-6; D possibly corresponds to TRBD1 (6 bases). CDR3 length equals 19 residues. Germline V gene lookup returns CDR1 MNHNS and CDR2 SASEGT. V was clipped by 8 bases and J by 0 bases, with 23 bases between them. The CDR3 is CASDAQGRPTSSYNSPLHF. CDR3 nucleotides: TGTGCCAGCGACGCGCAGGGGAGACCAACGAGCTCCTATAATTCACCCCTCCACTTT.

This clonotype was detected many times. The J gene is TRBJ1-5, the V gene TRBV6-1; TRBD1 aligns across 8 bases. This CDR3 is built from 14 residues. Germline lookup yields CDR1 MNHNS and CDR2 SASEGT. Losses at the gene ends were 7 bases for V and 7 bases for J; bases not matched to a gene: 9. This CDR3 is CASTRQGIGQPQHF. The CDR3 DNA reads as TGTGCCAGCACTAGACAGGGGATCGGACAGCCCCAGCATTTT.

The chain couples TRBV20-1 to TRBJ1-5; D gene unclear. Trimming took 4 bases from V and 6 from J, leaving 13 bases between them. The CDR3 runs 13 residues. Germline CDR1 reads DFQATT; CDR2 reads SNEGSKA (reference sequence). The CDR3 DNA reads TGCAGTGCTAAGGAGACAAACGCTCAGCCCCAGCATTTT. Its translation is CSAKETNAQPQHF.

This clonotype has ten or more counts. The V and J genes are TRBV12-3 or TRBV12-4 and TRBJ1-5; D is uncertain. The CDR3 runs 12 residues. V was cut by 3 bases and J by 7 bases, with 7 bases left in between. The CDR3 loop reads CASSFAGQPQHF. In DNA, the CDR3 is TGTGCCAGCAGTTTCGCGGGGCAGCCCCAGCATTTT.

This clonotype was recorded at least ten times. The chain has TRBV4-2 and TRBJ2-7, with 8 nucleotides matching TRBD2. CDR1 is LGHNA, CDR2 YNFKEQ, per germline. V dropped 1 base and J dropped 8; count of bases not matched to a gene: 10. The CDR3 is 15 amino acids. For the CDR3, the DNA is TGTGCCAGCAGCCAAGGCCAAGCGGGAGACGTCCAGCAGTACTTC. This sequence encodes CASSQGQAGDVQQYF.

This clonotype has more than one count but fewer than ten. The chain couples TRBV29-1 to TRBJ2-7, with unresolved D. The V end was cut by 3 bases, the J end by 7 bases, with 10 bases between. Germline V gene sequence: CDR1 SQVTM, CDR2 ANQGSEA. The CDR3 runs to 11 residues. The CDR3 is CSVEELTEQYF. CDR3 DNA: TGCAGCGTTGAGGAGTTAACGGAGCAGTACTTC.

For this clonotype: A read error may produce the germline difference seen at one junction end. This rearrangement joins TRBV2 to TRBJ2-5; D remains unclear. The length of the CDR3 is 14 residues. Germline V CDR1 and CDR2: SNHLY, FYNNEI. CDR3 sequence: CASSVVAGKGNQYF. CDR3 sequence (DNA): TGCGCCAGCAGCGTGGTGGCTGGGAAGGGTAACCAGTACTTC.

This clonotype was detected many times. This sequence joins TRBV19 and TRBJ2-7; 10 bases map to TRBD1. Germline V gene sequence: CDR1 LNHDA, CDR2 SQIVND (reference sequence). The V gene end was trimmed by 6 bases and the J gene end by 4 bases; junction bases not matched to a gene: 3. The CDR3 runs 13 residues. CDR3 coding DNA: TGTGCCAGTAGCTGGACAGGGGGTTACGAGCAGTACTTC. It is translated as CASSWTGGYEQYF.

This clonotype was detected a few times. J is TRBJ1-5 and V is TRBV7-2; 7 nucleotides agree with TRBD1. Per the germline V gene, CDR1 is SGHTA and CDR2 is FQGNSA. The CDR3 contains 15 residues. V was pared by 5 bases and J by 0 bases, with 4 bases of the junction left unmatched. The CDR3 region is CASSQTGNSNQPQHF. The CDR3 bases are TGTGCCAGCAGCCAGACAGGGAATAGCAATCAGCCCCAGCATTTT.

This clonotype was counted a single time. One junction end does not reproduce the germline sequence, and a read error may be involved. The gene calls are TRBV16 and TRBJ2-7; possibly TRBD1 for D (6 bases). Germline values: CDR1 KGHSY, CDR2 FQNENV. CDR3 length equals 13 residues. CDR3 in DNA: TGTGTCAGCAGCCAATCGCCCCAGGGGCGGCAGTACTTC. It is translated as CVSSQSPQGRQYF. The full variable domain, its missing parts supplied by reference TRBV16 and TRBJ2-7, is GEEVAQTPKHLVRGEGQKAKLYCAPIKGHSYVFWYQQVLKNEFKFLISFQNENVFDETGMPKERFSAKCLPNSPCSLEIQATKLEDSAVYFCVSSQSPQGRQYFGPGTRLTVT.

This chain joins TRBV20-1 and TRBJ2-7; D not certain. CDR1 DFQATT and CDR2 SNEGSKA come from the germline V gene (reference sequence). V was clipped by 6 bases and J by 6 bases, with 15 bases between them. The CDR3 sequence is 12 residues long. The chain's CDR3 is CSALDLPGEQYF. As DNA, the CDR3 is TGCAGTGCCTTAGACCTTCCGGGCGAGCAGTACTTC.

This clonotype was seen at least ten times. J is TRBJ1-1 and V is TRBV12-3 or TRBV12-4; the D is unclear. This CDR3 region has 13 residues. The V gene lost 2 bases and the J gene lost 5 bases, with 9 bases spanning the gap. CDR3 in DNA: TGTGCCAGCAGTTTAACGCCGGTAACTGAAGCTTTCTTT. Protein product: CASSLTPVTEAFF.

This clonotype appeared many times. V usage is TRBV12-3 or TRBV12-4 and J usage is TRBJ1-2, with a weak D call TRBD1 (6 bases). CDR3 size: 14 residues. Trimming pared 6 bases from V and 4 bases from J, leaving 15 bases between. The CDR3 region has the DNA TGTGCCAGCAGCTTGCCGACAGGACTCTATGGCTACACCTTC. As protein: CASSLPTGLYGYTF.

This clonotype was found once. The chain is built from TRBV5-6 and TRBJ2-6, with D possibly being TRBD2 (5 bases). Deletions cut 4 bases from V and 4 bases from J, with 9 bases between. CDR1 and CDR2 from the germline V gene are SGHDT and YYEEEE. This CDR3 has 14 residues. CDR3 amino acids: CASSREAGANVLTF. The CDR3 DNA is TGTGCCAGCAGCCGGGAAGCAGGGGCCAACGTCCTGACTTTC.

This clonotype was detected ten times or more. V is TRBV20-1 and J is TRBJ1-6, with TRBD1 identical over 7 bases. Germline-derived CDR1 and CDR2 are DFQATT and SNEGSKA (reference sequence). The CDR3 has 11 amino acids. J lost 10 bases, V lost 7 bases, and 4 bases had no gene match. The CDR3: CSVGQDSPLHF. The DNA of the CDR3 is TGCAGTGTCGGACAGGACTCACCCCTCCACTTT.